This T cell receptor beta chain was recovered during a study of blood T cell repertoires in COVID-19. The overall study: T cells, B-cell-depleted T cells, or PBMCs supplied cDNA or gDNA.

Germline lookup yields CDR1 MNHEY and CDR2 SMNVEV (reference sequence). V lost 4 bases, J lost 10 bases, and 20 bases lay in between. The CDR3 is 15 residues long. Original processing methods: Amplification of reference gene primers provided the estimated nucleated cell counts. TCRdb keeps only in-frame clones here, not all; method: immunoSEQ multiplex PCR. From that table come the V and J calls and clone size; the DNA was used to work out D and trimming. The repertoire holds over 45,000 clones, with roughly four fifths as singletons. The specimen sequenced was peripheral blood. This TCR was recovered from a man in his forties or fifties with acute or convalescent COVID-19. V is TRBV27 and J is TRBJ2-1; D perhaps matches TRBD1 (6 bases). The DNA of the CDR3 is TGTGCCAGCAGTTCGGGACAAGCAAGTTGGGAGGAGCAGTTCTTC. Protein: CASSSGQASWEEQFF.